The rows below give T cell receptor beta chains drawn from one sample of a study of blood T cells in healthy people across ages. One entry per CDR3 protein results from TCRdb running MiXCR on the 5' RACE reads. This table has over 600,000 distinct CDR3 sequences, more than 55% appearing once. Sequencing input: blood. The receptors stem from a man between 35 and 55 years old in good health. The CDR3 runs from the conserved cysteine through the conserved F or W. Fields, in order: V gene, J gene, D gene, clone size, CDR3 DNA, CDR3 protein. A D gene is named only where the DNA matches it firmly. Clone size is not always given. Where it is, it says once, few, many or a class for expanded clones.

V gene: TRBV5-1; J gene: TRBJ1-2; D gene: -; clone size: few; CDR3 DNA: TGCGCCAGCAGCGATGGCTACACCTTC; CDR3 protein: CASSDGYTF
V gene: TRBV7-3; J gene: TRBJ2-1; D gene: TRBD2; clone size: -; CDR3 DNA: TGTGCCAGCAGCCCCCTCTCGGGTATTGGGGGGGGTGAGCAGTTCTTC; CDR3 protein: CASSPLSGIGGGEQFF
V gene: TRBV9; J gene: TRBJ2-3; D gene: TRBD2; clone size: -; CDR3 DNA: TGTGCCAGCAGCGATATGGTCGGGAGGGCCGAAACAGATACGCAGTATTTT; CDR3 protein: CASSDMVGRAETDTQYF
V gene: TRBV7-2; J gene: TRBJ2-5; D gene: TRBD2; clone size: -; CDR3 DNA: TGTGCCAGCAGCTCGACTAGCGGGAGGGCCGGGTACTTC; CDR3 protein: CASSSTSGRAGYF
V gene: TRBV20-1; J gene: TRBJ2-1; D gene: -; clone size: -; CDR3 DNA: TGCAGTGCTTTCAGCCACAGTCCTTACAATGAGCAGTTCTTC; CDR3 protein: CSAFSHSPYNEQFF
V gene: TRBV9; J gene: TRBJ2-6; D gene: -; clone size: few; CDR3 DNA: TGTGCCAGCAGCGTAGCATCTCCCCTGGGAAGGAGCGGCTCTGGGGCCAACGTCCTGACTTTC; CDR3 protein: CASSVASPLGRSGSGANVLTF
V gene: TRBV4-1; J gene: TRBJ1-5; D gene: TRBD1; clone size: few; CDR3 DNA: TGCGCCAGCAGCCAAGAAAACACCGGGACAGGTCCTTCGGTAGAGCATTTT; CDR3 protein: CASSQENTGTGPSVEHF
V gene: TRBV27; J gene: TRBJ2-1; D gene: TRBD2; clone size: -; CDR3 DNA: TGTGCCAGCAGTTTACCAGGGACTAGCGGGAGGGCCAATGAGCAGTTCTTC; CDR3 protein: CASSLPGTSGRANEQFF
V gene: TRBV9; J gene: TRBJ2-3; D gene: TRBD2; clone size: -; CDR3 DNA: TGTGCCAGCAGCGTCTTCCCCGGGACTAGCGGGAACACAGATACGCAGTATTTT; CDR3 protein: CASSVFPGTSGNTDTQYF
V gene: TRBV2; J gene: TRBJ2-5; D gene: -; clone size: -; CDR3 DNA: TGTGCCAGCAGTGAAAATAGGGGCGGCGAGACCCAGTACTTC; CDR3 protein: CASSENRGGETQYF
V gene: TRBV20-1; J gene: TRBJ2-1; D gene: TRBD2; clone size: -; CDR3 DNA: TGCAGTGCCAATCGGGGCGGGAGGGATGAGCAGTTCTTC; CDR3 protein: CSANRGGRDEQFF